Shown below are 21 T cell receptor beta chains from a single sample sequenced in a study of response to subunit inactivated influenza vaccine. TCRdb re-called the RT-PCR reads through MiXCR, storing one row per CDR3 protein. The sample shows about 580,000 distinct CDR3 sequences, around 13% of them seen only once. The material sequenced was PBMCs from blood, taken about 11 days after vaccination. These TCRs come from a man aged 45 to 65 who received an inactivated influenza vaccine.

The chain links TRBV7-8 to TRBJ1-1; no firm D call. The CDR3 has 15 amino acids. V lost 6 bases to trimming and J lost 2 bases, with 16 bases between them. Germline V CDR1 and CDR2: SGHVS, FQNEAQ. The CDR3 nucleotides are TGTGCCAGCAGTGGAAGAGCAGGCCTCAACACTGAAGCTTTCTTT. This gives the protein CASSGRAGLNTEAFF.

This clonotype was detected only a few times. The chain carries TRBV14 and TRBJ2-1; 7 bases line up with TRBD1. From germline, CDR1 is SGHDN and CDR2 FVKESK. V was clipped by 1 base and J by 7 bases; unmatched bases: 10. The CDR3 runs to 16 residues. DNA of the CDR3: TGTGCCAGCAGCCAAGGGGACAGACCCCTTTGGAATGAGCAGTTCTTC. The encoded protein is CASSQGDRPLWNEQFF.

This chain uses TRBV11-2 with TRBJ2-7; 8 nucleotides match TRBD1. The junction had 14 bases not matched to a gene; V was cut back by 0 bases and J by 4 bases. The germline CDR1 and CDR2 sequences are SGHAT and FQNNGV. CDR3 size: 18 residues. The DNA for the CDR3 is TGTGCCAGCAGCTTAGAGCCGGGACAGGCCCCTAATCTTTACGAGCAGTACTTC. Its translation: CASSLEPGQAPNLYEQYF. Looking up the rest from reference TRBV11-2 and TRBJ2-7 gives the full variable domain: EAGVAQSPRYKIIEKRQSVAFWCNPISGHATLYWYQQILGQGPKLLIQFQNNGVVDDSQLPKDRFSAERLKGVDSTLKIQPAKLEDSAVYLCASSLEPGQAPNLYEQYFGPGTRLTVT.

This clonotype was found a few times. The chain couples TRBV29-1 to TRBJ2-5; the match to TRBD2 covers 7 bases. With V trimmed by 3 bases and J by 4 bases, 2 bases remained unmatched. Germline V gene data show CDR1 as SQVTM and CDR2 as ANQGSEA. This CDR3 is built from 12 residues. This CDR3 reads CSVEGGVETQYF. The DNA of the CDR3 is TGCAGCGTTGAGGGAGGGGTAGAGACCCAGTACTTC.

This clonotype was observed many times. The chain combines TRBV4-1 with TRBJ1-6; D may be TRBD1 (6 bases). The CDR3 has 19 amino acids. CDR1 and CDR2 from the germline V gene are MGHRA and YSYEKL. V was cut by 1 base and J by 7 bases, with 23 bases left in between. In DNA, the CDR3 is TGCGCCAGCAGCCAAGGTCGGGATATGACAGGACGAAGAAATTCACCCCTCCACTTT. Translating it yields CASSQGRDMTGRRNSPLHF.

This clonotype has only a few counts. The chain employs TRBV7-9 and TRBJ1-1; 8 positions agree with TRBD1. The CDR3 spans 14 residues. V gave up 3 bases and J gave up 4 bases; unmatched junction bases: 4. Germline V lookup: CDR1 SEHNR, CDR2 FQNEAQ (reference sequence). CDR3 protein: CASSFHRGGTEAFF. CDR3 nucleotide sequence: TGTGCCAGCAGCTTCCACAGGGGGGGCACTGAAGCTTTCTTT.

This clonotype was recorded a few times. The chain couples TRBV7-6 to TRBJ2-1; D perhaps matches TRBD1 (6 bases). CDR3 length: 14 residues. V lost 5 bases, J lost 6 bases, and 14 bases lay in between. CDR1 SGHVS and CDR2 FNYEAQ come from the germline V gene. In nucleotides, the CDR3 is TGTGCCAGCAGCCGATCGGACAGTCTCAATGAGCAGTTCTTC. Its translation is CASSRSDSLNEQFF.

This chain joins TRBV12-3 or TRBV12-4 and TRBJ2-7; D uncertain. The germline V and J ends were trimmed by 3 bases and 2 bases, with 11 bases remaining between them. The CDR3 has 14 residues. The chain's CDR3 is CASSLGQLAYEQYF. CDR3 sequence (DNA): TGTGCCAGCAGTTTGGGTCAGTTAGCCTACGAGCAGTACTTC.

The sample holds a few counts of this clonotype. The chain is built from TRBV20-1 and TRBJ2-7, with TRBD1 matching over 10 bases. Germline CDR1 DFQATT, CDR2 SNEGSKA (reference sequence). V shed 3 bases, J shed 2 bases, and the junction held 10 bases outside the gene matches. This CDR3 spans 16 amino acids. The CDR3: CSARDPGQGLTYEQYF. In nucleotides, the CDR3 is TGCAGTGCTAGGGACCCGGGACAGGGGTTAACCTACGAGCAGTACTTC.

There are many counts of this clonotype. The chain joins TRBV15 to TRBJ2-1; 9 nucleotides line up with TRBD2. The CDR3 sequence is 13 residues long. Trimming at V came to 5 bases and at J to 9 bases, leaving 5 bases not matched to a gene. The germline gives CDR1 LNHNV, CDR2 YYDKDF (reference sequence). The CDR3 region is CATSLAGFGEQFF. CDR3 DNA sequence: TGTGCCACCAGCCTAGCGGGGTTTGGTGAGCAGTTCTTC. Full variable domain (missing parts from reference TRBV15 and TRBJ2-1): DAMVIQNPRYQVTQFGKPVTLSCSQTLNHNVMYWYQQKSSQAPKLLFHYYDKDFNNEADTPDNFQSRRPNTSFCFLDIRSPGLGDTAMYLCATSLAGFGEQFFGPGTRLTVL.

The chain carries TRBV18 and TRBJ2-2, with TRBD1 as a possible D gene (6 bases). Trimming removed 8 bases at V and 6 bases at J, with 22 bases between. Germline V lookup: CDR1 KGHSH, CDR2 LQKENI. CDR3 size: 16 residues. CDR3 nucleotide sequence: TGTGCCAGCCCTGCAACCCAGGACAGCCCTCCCGGGGAGCTGTTTTTT. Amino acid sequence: CASPATQDSPPGELFF.

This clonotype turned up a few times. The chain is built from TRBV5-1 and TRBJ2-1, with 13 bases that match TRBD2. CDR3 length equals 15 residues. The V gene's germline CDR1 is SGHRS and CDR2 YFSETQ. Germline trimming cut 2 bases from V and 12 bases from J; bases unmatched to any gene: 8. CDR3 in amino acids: CASSLRTSGSKGQFF. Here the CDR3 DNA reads TGCGCCAGCAGCTTAAGGACTAGCGGGAGTAAAGGGCAGTTCTTC. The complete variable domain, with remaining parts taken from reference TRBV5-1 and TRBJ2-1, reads KAGVTQTPRYLIKTRGQQVTLSCSPISGHRSVSWYQQTPGQGLQFLFEYFSETQRNKGNFPGRFSGRQFSNSRSEMNVSTLELGDSALYLCASSLRTSGSKGQFFGPGTRLTVL.

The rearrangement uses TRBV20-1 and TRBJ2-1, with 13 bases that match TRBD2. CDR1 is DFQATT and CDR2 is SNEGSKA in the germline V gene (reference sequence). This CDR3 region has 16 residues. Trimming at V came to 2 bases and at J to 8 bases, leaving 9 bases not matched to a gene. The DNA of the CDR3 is TGCAGTGCTAGACCCCGTACTAGCGGGAGGGCCTATGAGCAGTTCTTC. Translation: CSARPRTSGRAYEQFF.

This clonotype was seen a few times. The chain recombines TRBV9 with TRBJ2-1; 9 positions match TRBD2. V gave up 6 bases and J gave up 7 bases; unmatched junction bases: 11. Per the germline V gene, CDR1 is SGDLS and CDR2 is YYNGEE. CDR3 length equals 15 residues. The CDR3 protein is CASTPGLASENEQFF. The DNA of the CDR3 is TGTGCCAGCACCCCCGGACTAGCGTCTGAGAATGAGCAGTTCTTC.

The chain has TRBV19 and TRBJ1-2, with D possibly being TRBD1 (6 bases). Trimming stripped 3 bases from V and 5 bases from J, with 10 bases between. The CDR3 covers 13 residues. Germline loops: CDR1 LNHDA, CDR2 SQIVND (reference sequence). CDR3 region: CASSIGGSYGYTF. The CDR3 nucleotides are TGTGCCAGTAGTATCGGGGGCTCTTATGGCTACACCTTC.

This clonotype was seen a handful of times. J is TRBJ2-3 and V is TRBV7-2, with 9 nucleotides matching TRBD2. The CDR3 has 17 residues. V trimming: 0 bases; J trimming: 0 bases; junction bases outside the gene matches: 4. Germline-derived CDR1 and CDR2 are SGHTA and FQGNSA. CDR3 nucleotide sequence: TGTGCCAGCAGCTTAGCGGGACTAGCAACTAGCACAGATACGCAGTATTTT. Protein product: CASSLAGLATSTDTQYF. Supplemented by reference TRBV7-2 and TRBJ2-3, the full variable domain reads GAGVSQSPSNKVTEKGKDVELRCDPISGHTALYWYRQSLGQGLEFLIYFQGNSAPDKSGLPSDRFSAERTGGSVSTLTIQRTQQEDSAVYLCASSLAGLATSTDTQYFGPGTRLTVL.

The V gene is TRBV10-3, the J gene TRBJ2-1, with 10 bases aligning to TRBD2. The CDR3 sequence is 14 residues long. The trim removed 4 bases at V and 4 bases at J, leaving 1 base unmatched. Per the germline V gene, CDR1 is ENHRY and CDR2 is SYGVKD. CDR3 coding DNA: TGTGCCATCAGTGGGACTAGCGGATACAATGAGCAGTTCTTC. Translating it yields CAISGTSGYNEQFF.

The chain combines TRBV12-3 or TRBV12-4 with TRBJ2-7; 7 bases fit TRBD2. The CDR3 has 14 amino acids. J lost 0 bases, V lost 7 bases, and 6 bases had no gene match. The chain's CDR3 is CASTGPSGSYEQYF. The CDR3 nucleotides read TGTGCCAGCACAGGGCCTAGCGGCTCCTACGAGCAGTACTTC.

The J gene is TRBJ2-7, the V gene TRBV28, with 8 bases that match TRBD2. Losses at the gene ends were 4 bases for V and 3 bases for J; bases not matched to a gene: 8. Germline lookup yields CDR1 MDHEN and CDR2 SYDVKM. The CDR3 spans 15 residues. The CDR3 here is CASSSSGTRFYEQYF. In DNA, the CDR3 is TGTGCCAGCAGTTCATCCGGGACTAGGTTCTACGAGCAGTACTTC.

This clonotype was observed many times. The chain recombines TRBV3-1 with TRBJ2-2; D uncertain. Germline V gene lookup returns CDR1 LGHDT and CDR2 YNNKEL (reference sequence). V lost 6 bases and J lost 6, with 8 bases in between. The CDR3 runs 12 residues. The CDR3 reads CASSRSAGELFF. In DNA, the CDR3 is TGTGCCAGCAGTCGAAGCGCCGGGGAGCTGTTTTTT.

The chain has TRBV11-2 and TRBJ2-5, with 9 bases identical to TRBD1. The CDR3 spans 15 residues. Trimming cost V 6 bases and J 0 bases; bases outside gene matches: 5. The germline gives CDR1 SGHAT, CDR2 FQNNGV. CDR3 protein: CASRRTGGHQETQYF. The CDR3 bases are TGTGCCAGCAGACGAACAGGGGGCCACCAAGAGACCCAGTACTTC. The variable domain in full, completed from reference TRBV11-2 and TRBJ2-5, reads EAGVAQSPRYKIIEKRQSVAFWCNPISGHATLYWYQQILGQGPKLLIQFQNNGVVDDSQLPKDRFSAERLKGVDSTLKIQPAKLEDSAVYLCASRRTGGHQETQYFGPGTRLLVL.